This passage covers 30 T cell receptor beta chains from one sample sequenced in a study of naive and memory T cell subsets. Both TRBC1 and TRBC2 were covered by a beta constant-region primer of two equimolar oligonucleotides. TCRdb ran MiXCR on the UMI-ligation and nested PCR reads and lists one entry per CDR3 protein. This table holds 70,000 to 95,000 distinct CDR3 sequences, 6% to 7.5% found once. Sample: central memory CD4+ T cells from blood. These receptors originate from a human donor in good health.

This clonotype has ten or more counts. The chain uses TRBV20-1 and TRBJ1-5; possible D gene TRBD1, 6 bases. The CDR3 is made up of 13 amino acids. CDR1 DFQATT and CDR2 SNEGSKA come from the germline V gene (reference sequence). Deletions cut 6 bases from V and 3 bases from J, with 12 bases between. In DNA form, the CDR3 reads TGCAGTGCCTCCGGACAGCTCAATCAGCCCCAGCATTTT. This translates into CSASGQLNQPQHF.

In this sample, this clonotype turned up many times. The chain combines TRBV5-6 with TRBJ1-3; weak D call: TRBD1 (5 bases). The CDR3 is 17 amino acids. In germline, CDR1 is SGHDT, CDR2 YYEEEE. The V gene lost 6 bases and the J gene lost 0 bases, with 19 bases spanning the gap. CDR3 coding DNA: TGTGCCAGCACCCTCCTTGGGGGTACGAACTCTGGAAACACCATATATTTT. Its protein is CASTLLGGTNSGNTIYF.

This clonotype was recorded many times. The rearrangement uses TRBV7-9 and TRBJ1-1; weak D call: TRBD1 (6 bases). Trimming stripped 0 bases from V and 2 bases from J, with 10 bases between. The CDR3 has 15 amino acids. CDR1 is SEHNR and CDR2 is FQNEAQ in the germline V gene (reference sequence). The CDR3 loop is CASSLAAGGNTEAFF. CDR3 in DNA: TGTGCCAGCAGCTTAGCGGCGGGGGGCAACACTGAAGCTTTCTTT.

The J gene is TRBJ2-2, the V gene TRBV2, with 11 bases aligning to TRBD2. Germline loops: CDR1 SNHLY, CDR2 FYNNEI. The CDR3 covers 16 residues. J gave up 7 bases and V 5 bases, and 9 bases lay outside the gene matches. CDR3 loop: CASSLNSGGANGELFF. DNA for the CDR3: TGTGCCAGCAGTCTCAATAGCGGGGGGGCCAACGGGGAGCTGTTTTTT.

This clonotype turned up a few times. The genes are TRBV20-1 and TRBJ2-7; the match to TRBD2 covers 11 bases. The CDR3 has 15 amino acids. V lost 4 bases and J lost 7; bases outside the gene matches: 12. CDR1 and CDR2 (germline): DFQATT, SNEGSKA (reference sequence). The CDR3 here is CSATSLAGVDREQYF. CDR3 DNA sequence: TGCAGTGCTACTTCACTAGCGGGGGTAGATCGAGAGCAGTACTTC.

This clonotype has only a few counts. The chain employs TRBV12-3 or TRBV12-4 and TRBJ2-7, with D perhaps TRBD1 (6 bases). This CDR3 comprises 15 residues. Trimming removed 0 bases from V and 4 bases from J, with 13 bases in between. The CDR3 loop reads CASSLAQVRGYEQYF. CDR3 sequence (DNA): TGTGCCAGCAGTTTAGCTCAGGTCAGGGGTTACGAGCAGTACTTC.

The chain joins TRBV18 to TRBJ2-1; weak D call: TRBD1 (7 bases). Per the germline V gene, CDR1 is KGHSH and CDR2 is LQKENI. Between the trimmed V and J ends, which lost 5 bases and 10 bases, there was a span of 15 bases. The CDR3 is made up of 13 amino acids. CDR3 sequence: CASSAQGGGEQFF. The CDR3 nucleotides are TGTGCCAGCTCAGCTCAGGGGGGCGGCGAGCAGTTCTTC.

This clonotype was seen ten or more times. The DNA for the CDR3 is TGTGCCAGCAGTTTACATGTCAACTCCTTAAATTCACCCCTCCACTTT. Translation gives CASSLHVNSLNSPLHF. The rearrangement links TRBV12-3 or TRBV12-4 to TRBJ1-6, with D uncertain. The CDR3 runs to 16 residues. V lost 2 bases and J 7 bases, leaving 15 bases between the germline ends.

This clonotype was seen many times. The chain uses TRBV7-6 and TRBJ1-4, with D possibly TRBD1 on 5 matching bases. The CDR3 sequence is 17 residues long. V was clipped by 1 base and J by 0 bases, with 12 bases between them. Germline CDR1 and CDR2: SGHVS and FNYEAQ. The DNA of the CDR3 is TGTGCCAGCAGCTTAGGACGGACAACTGCAACTAATGAAAAACTGTTTTTT. It encodes CASSLGRTTATNEKLFF.

This clonotype was counted once. A read error may explain this, as a much larger clone is one base away. The rearrangement links TRBV7-9 to TRBJ1-5, with D possibly matching TRBD1 (5 bases). This CDR3 comprises 16 residues. V was pared by 2 bases and J by 4 bases, with 15 bases between. From germline, CDR1 is SEHNR and CDR2 FQNEAQ (reference sequence). The CDR3 DNA reads TGTGCCAGCAGCTTAACTGGGGCGGCTCCTAATCAGCCCCAGCATTTT. It encodes CASSLTGAAPNQPQHF. The full variable domain, with the rest looked up from reference TRBV7-9 and TRBJ1-5, is DTGVSQNPRHKITKRGQNVTFRCDPISEHNRLYWYRQTLGQGPEFLTYFQNEAQLEKSRLLSDRFSAERPKGSFSTLEIQRTEQGDSAMYLCASSLTGAAPNQPQHFGDGTRLSIL.

This clonotype was seen at least ten times. The rearrangement joins TRBV28 to TRBJ2-7; 9 bases align to TRBD1. CDR1 is MDHEN and CDR2 is SYDVKM in the germline V gene. The CDR3 covers 14 residues. V gave up 3 bases and J gave up 6 bases; unmatched junction bases: 6. The CDR3 sequence is CASSFRDRVTEQYF. CDR3 nucleotide sequence: TGTGCCAGCAGTTTCCGGGACAGGGTGACCGAGCAGTACTTC. Filled out from reference TRBV28 and TRBJ2-7, the complete variable domain reads DVKVTQSSRYLVKRTGEKVFLECVQDMDHENMFWYRQDPGLGLRLIYFSYDVKMKEKGDIPEGYSVSREKKERFSLILESASTNQTSMYLCASSFRDRVTEQYFGPGTRLTVT.

There are many counts of this clonotype. The chain recombines TRBV7-2 with TRBJ2-1; D is uncertain. Germline V gene data show CDR1 as SGHTA and CDR2 as FQGNSA. This CDR3 is 11 amino acids long. Trimming shortened V by 4 bases and J by 8 bases, and 6 bases separated the two germline ends. The CDR3 sequence is CASSSLYEQFF. The CDR3 DNA is TGTGCCAGCAGCTCCCTGTATGAGCAGTTCTTC.

A few counts support this clonotype. This chain connects TRBV6-2 or TRBV6-3 to TRBJ2-7; possible D gene TRBD1, 6 bases. Germline-derived CDR1 and CDR2 are MNHEY and SVGEGT. There are 12 residues in the CDR3. V lost 6 bases and J 4 bases, leaving 10 bases between the germline ends. The chain's CDR3 is CASSPGVYEQYF. DNA of the CDR3: TGTGCCAGCAGCCCAGGGGTGTACGAGCAGTACTTC.

At least ten counts were recorded for this clonotype. The chain recombines TRBV29-1 with TRBJ1-4; D may be TRBD1 (5 bases). V was pared by 4 bases and J by 4 bases, with 16 bases between. CDR1 and CDR2 from the germline V gene are SQVTM and ANQGSEA. The CDR3 is 15 residues long. The CDR3: CSVARDGTDNEKLFF. CDR3 nucleotides: TGCAGCGTTGCCCGTGACGGGACGGATAATGAAAAACTGTTTTTT.

The gene calls are TRBV6-5 and TRBJ2-2; 8 bases map to TRBD1. The trim removed 5 bases at V and 4 bases at J, leaving 9 bases unmatched. From germline, CDR1 is MNHEY and CDR2 SVGAGI. This CDR3 region has 16 residues. CDR3 sequence: CASSPGQGPGTGELFF. Here the CDR3 DNA reads TGTGCCAGCAGTCCCGGACAGGGCCCTGGCACCGGGGAGCTGTTTTTT.

CDR3 sequence: CASSSGSGGYNEQFF. The CDR3 region has the DNA TGTGCCAGTAGTAGCGGGTCAGGAGGCTACAATGAGCAGTTCTTC. The chain uses TRBV19 and TRBJ2-1, with D possibly being TRBD2 (5 bases). The length of the CDR3 is 15 residues. CDR1 is LNHDA, CDR2 SQIVND, per germline (reference sequence). V dropped 4 bases and J dropped 3 bases, with 13 bases sitting between them.

The chain is built from TRBV4-1 and TRBJ2-7; D is possibly TRBD1 or TRBD2 (6 bases each). V lost 1 base and J lost 2, with 12 bases in between. There are 15 residues in the CDR3. Germline values: CDR1 MGHRA, CDR2 YSYEKL. CDR3 region: CASSQAEGQTYEQYF. The DNA for the CDR3 is TGCGCCAGCAGCCAAGCGGAGGGACAAACCTACGAGCAGTACTTC.

The chain is built from TRBV5-1 and TRBJ2-1; a weak D match, TRBD1 (5 bases). V was shortened by 4 bases and J by 2 bases, with 13 bases between the two germline ends. Per the germline V gene, CDR1 is SGHRS and CDR2 is YFSETQ. The CDR3 runs to 15 residues. CDR3 bases: TGCGCCAGCAGCAAGGGGTTCGGACCCTACAATGAGCAGTTCTTC. Its protein is CASSKGFGPYNEQFF.

Many counts were recorded for this clonotype. The CDR3 region is CASNLMGQINEKLFF. CDR3 bases: TGTGCCAGCAACCTTATGGGACAGATTAATGAAAAACTGTTTTTT. V gene TRBV6-6 combines with J gene TRBJ1-4, with TRBD1 matching 7 bases. Germline CDR1 MNHNY, CDR2 SVGAGI (reference sequence). V shed 7 bases, J shed 4 bases, and the junction held 9 bases outside the gene matches. The CDR3 is 15 residues long.

At least ten counts were recorded for this clonotype. The rearrangement links TRBV28 to TRBJ1-2; D is ambiguous. Germline CDR1 reads MDHEN; CDR2 reads SYDVKM. Trimming left V 0 bases short and J 7 bases short, with 9 bases between. The CDR3 runs 13 residues. The CDR3 DNA reads TGTGCCAGCAGTTTATGGGGGTCTGCTGGCTACACCTTC. Its protein product is CASSLWGSAGYTF.

There are many counts of this clonotype. The rearrangement uses TRBV24-1 and TRBJ2-7, with a possible D match to TRBD1 (6 bases). The CDR3 loop spans 15 amino acids. Germline CDR1 is KGHDR and CDR2 is SFDVKD. Trimming removed 3 bases from V and 3 bases from J, with 14 bases in between. The CDR3 protein is CATSDPRTAYYEQYF. DNA for the CDR3: TGTGCCACCAGTGATCCCCGGACAGCCTACTACGAGCAGTACTTC.

This clonotype has just a few counts. This chain joins TRBV30 and TRBJ1-6, with TRBD1 matching over 8 bases. V was clipped by 0 bases and J by 10 bases; unmatched bases: 2. The CDR3 covers 13 residues. Germline V gene sequence: CDR1 GTSNPN, CDR2 SVGIG (reference sequence). As DNA, the CDR3 is TGTGCCTGGAGTGTACAGGGGGACTCACCCCTCCACTTT. Its translation: CAWSVQGDSPLHF.

The chain recombines TRBV25-1 with TRBJ2-1; 15 bases align to TRBD2. The germline gives CDR1 MGHDK, CDR2 SYGVNS. The CDR3 extends over 20 amino acids. Trimming removed 4 bases from V and 3 bases from J; junction bases left unmatched: 13. This CDR3 is CASSAGPGLAGGALYNEQFF. CDR3 DNA sequence: TGTGCCAGCAGTGCGGGGCCGGGACTAGCGGGAGGAGCTCTCTACAATGAGCAGTTCTTC.

This clonotype has a count of ten or more. V and J are TRBV10-3 and TRBJ2-3; possible D gene TRBD2, 5 bases. This CDR3 is built from 13 residues. Germline CDR1 ENHRY, CDR2 SYGVKD. Trimming stripped 4 bases from V and 0 bases from J, with 5 bases between. The CDR3 bases are TGTGCCATCAGTGTAGCGAGCACAGATACGCAGTATTTT. This translates into CAISVASTDTQYF.

This clonotype has just a few counts. This chain links TRBV6-2 or TRBV6-3 with TRBJ2-1; 8 nucleotides agree with TRBD2. The CDR3 totals 16 residues. Germline lookup yields CDR1 MNHEY and CDR2 SVGEGT. Germline trimming cut 4 bases from V and 4 bases from J; bases unmatched to any gene: 9. CDR3 region: CASSSPLGGGYNEQFF. The DNA for the CDR3 is TGTGCCAGCAGTTCCCCCCTCGGGGGGGGTTACAATGAGCAGTTCTTC.

This clonotype was seen many times. This sequence joins TRBV5-1 and TRBJ1-1; the D gene is possibly TRBD1 (6 bases). This CDR3 region has 15 residues. Germline V gene data show CDR1 as SGHRS and CDR2 as YFSETQ. V lost 2 bases, J lost 0 bases, and 11 bases lay in between. CDR3 region: CASSLTGSVNTEAFF. CDR3 bases: TGCGCCAGCAGCTTAACAGGGTCGGTGAACACTGAAGCTTTCTTT.

Only a few counts were recorded for this clonotype. This chain uses TRBV15 with TRBJ1-3; TRBD1 agrees at 9 bases. The V and J ends lost 0 bases and 6 bases, in that order; junction bases with no gene match: 18. In germline, CDR1 is LNHNV, CDR2 YYDKDF (reference sequence). The CDR3 has 20 amino acids. CDR3 region: CATSRDQPYSPGTGTNTIYF. The CDR3 nucleotides read TGTGCCACCAGCAGAGATCAACCTTATTCCCCCGGGACAGGGACAAACACCATATATTTT. The variable domain in full, completed from reference TRBV15 and TRBJ1-3, reads DAMVIQNPRYQVTQFGKPVTLSCSQTLNHNVMYWYQQKSSQAPKLLFHYYDKDFNNEADTPDNFQSRRPNTSFCFLDIRSPGLGDTAMYLCATSRDQPYSPGTGTNTIYFGEGSWLTVV.

This clonotype was observed many times. This sequence joins TRBV5-1 and TRBJ1-4; TRBD1 is a possible D gene (5 bases). Trimming stripped 4 bases from V and 4 bases from J, with 14 bases between. Germline CDR1 and CDR2: SGHRS and YFSETQ. The CDR3 loop spans 15 amino acids. Here the CDR3 reads CASSLGTARNEKLFF. Here the CDR3 DNA reads TGCGCCAGCAGCCTGGGGACGGCTCGTAATGAAAAACTGTTTTTT.

This clonotype showed up many times. As DNA, the CDR3 is TGTGCCAGCAGCCAAGAAGGCGGAGGCAATCAGCCCCAGCATTTT. This translates into CASSQEGGGNQPQHF. J is TRBJ1-5 and V is TRBV4-2, with D unclear. Germline loops: CDR1 LGHNA, CDR2 YNFKEQ. The ends were cut back, 0 bases at V and 2 bases at J, with 8 bases in the middle. This CDR3 region has 15 residues.

Ten or more counts support this clonotype. The V gene is TRBV28, the J gene TRBJ2-7, with 9 bases identical to TRBD1. The V gene's germline CDR1 is MDHEN and CDR2 SYDVKM. The V segment lost 4 bases and the J segment 7 bases; nucleotides outside the gene matches: 11. This CDR3 region has 15 residues. CDR3 sequence (DNA): TGTGCCAGCAGTTCGCGCCGGGACAGGGAAAGGGAGCAGTACTTC. This codes for CASSSRRDREREQYF.